Below are 7 T cell receptor beta chains sequenced from a single sample in a study of T cells in Graves' hyperthyroidism and ophthalmopathy. Amplified regions were TCR beta CDR3 sequences from RNA transcripts. The HTBI primer set served for first-round RT-PCR of the TCR CDR3. TCRdb reprocessed the multiplex PCR reads with MiXCR, giving one entry per CDR3 protein. This repertoire shows around 600,000 distinct CDR3 sequences, roughly 14% found once; its top ten account for under 8%. Sequences were obtained from blood. All receptors come from a woman aged 25-40 years with Graves' hyperthyroidism.

The count of this clonotype is one. The V and J genes are TRBV2 and TRBJ2-1; 8 bases are shared with TRBD2. V was pared by 5 bases and J by 8 bases, with 8 bases of the junction left unmatched. Germline CDR1 is SNHLY and CDR2 is FYNNEI. CDR3 size: 14 residues. The CDR3 here is CASSHRELADEQFF. As DNA, the CDR3 is TGTGCCAGCAGTCACCGGGAACTAGCGGATGAGCAGTTCTTC.

This clonotype was recorded at least ten times. CDR3 amino acids: CAWVGTSRSSYNEQFF. DNA for the CDR3: TGTGCCTGGGTGGGGACTAGCCGGAGCTCCTACAATGAGCAGTTCTTC. The chain recombines TRBV30 with TRBJ2-1; TRBD2 aligns across 9 bases. V was clipped by 5 bases and J by 0 bases; unmatched bases: 8. This CDR3 is built from 16 residues. The germline CDR1 and CDR2 sequences are GTSNPN and SVGIG (reference sequence).

At least ten counts were recorded for this clonotype. This sequence joins TRBV27 and TRBJ2-5; D not resolved. CDR1 is MNHEY and CDR2 is SMNVEV in the germline V gene (reference sequence). The CDR3 is made up of 14 amino acids. Trimming left V 2 bases short and J 7 bases short, with 14 bases between. The CDR3 spells CASSLGHTGGTQYF. The CDR3, as DNA: TGTGCCAGCAGTTTAGGGCACACCGGTGGGACCCAGTACTTC.

The genes are TRBV30 and TRBJ1-1; D is uncertain. V shed 0 bases and J shed 5 bases, with 4 bases lying between them. Germline loops: CDR1 GTSNPN, CDR2 SVGIG (reference sequence). The CDR3 is 11 residues long. The CDR3 DNA sequence: TGTGCCTGGAGTGTTATTACTGAAGCTTTCTTT. Translation: CAWSVITEAFF.

This chain uses TRBV20-1 with TRBJ2-1, with D possibly called TRBD1 or TRBD2 (5 bases each). This CDR3 is built from 15 residues. V lost 0 bases and J 8 bases, leaving 17 bases between the germline ends. CDR1 DFQATT and CDR2 SNEGSKA come from the germline V gene (reference sequence). DNA for the CDR3: TGCAGTGCTAGAGATGGTACGGGACCATACGATGAGCAGTTCTTC. The encoded protein is CSARDGTGPYDEQFF.

This clonotype was picked up a small number of times. This sequence joins TRBV12-3 or TRBV12-4 and TRBJ2-2; a possible D gene is TRBD1 (6 bases). Trimming took 5 bases from V and 3 from J, leaving 25 bases between them. The CDR3 sequence is 19 residues long. The CDR3 nucleotides are TGTGCCAGCAGTCCTTACCCCAGGACAGACTCCCGGGACACCGGGGAGCTGTTTTTT. Protein: CASSPYPRTDSRDTGELFF.

The chain has TRBV4-1 and TRBJ2-5; D is unresolved. In germline, CDR1 is MGHRA, CDR2 YSYEKL. This CDR3 is 16 amino acids long. The V and J ends lost 1 base and 1 base respectively, with 13 bases between them. The CDR3 DNA is TGCGCCAGCAGCCAAGCCCTGGGTTGGGGCCAAGAGACCCAGTACTTC. Its protein is CASSQALGWGQETQYF.